Below are 25 T cell receptor beta chains sequenced from a single sample in a study of T-cell reconstitution after alpha-beta-depleted transplantation in children. The authors prepared the TCRbeta library with unique molecular identifiers. One entry per CDR3 protein results from TCRdb running MiXCR on the PCR reads. The sample consists of nearly 550,000 distinct CDR3 sequences, around 19% of them appearing once. Source: PBMCs from the stem cell graft donor, taken from the stem cell graft. These receptors came from a human donor who donated a stem cell graft to a child with acute lymphoblastic leukemia.

The rearrangement joins TRBV7-6 to TRBJ2-7; D is unclear. V was clipped by 0 bases and J by 6 bases, with 9 bases between them. CDR3 size: 13 residues. CDR1 is SGHVS, CDR2 FNYEAQ, per germline. The CDR3 region is CASSLAGSGEQYF. DNA for the CDR3: TGTGCCAGCAGCTTAGCCGGGTCCGGCGAGCAGTACTTC.

For this clonotype: Its ends do not fully match the called genes, so a read error is possible. This chain connects TRBV20-1 to TRBJ2-1; 8 bases match TRBD1. There are 15 residues in the CDR3. Germline lookup yields CDR1 DFQATT and CDR2 SNEGSKA (reference sequence). CDR3 DNA sequence: TGCTGTGCCCAGGGACAGGTCAGCTCCTACAATGAGCAGTTCTTC. Its translation is CCAQGQVSSYNEQFF.

The chain joins TRBV5-1 to TRBJ2-1; TRBD1 matches at 9 bases. Germline trimming cut 4 bases from V and 8 bases from J; bases unmatched to any gene: 10. Germline V gene sequence: CDR1 SGHRS, CDR2 YFSETQ. The CDR3 covers 15 residues. The CDR3 reads CASSGDRGSAYEQFF. The CDR3 nucleotides read TGCGCCAGCAGCGGCGACAGGGGGTCGGCATATGAGCAGTTCTTC.

The sample holds a few counts of this clonotype. This chain joins TRBV20-1 and TRBJ2-7, with unresolved D. The CDR3 has 12 amino acids. V lost 1 base and J lost 3, with 7 bases in between. Germline CDR1 DFQATT, CDR2 SNEGSKA (reference sequence). The CDR3 protein is CSARGPNYEQYF. The CDR3, as DNA: TGCAGTGCTAGAGGACCCAACTACGAGCAGTACTTC.

CDR3 in DNA: TGTGCCAGAACGACTAGCGGGAAACTCCATGAGCAGTTCTTC. It codes for CARTTSGKLHEQFF. The chain recombines TRBV5-3 with TRBJ2-1; 11 positions agree with TRBD2. TRBV5-3 is annotated as an ORF whose role is uncertain. Trimming cost V 6 bases and J 8 bases; bases outside gene matches: 7. The CDR3 contains 14 residues.

The sample holds a few counts of this clonotype. The chain employs TRBV27 and TRBJ1-2; unclear D gene. Germline V gene data show CDR1 as MNHEY and CDR2 as SMNVEV (reference sequence). The CDR3 totals 15 residues. V dropped 2 bases and J dropped 4 bases, with 14 bases sitting between them. The CDR3 sequence: CASSLIYTPIYGYTF. The CDR3 DNA follows: TGTGCCAGCAGTTTAATTTATACCCCAATCTATGGCTACACCTTC.

This clonotype is medium-sized by share. The chain joins TRBV20-1 to TRBJ2-7; possible D gene TRBD1, 6 bases. Trimming cost V 3 bases and J 2 bases, with 11 bases left between them. This CDR3 contains 13 residues. Germline V gene data show CDR1 as DFQATT and CDR2 as SNEGSKA (reference sequence). The CDR3: CSARQGSTYEQYF. CDR3 nucleotides: TGCAGTGCTAGGCAGGGGTCCACCTACGAGCAGTACTTC.

This sequence joins TRBV7-3 and TRBJ2-1; perhaps TRBD2 as D (5 bases). This CDR3 spans 15 amino acids. Germline CDR1 is SGHTA and CDR2 is FQGTGA. Trimming stripped 1 base from V and 0 bases from J, with 7 bases between. CDR3 amino acids: CASSLIAGSYNEQFF. DNA of the CDR3: TGTGCCAGCAGCTTAATTGCGGGCTCCTACAATGAGCAGTTCTTC. Variable domain in full (rest from reference TRBV7-3 and TRBJ2-1): GAGVSQTPSNKVTEKGKYVELRCDPISGHTALYWYRQSLGQGPEFLIYFQGTGAADDSGLPNDRFFAVRPEGSVSTLKIQRTERGDSAVYLCASSLIAGSYNEQFFGPGTRLTVL.

This clonotype turned up a few times. This chain joins TRBV15 and TRBJ1-1, with no clear D. This CDR3 region has 12 residues. Germline assignment: CDR1 LNHNV and CDR2 YYDKDF (reference sequence). V lost 4 bases and J 7 bases, leaving 10 bases between the germline ends. CDR3: CATSKPGNEAFF. Here the CDR3 DNA reads TGTGCCACCAGCAAACCCGGGAATGAAGCTTTCTTT.

V usage is TRBV27 and J usage is TRBJ2-7, with D possibly being TRBD1 or TRBD2 (5 bases each). Trimming removed 7 bases at V and 7 bases at J, with 17 bases between. This CDR3 comprises 13 residues. Germline V gene sequence: CDR1 MNHEY, CDR2 SMNVEV (reference sequence). The CDR3 DNA sequence: TGTGCCAGCACCCCCCTGGGGGAAACTGAGCAGTACTTC. This encodes CASTPLGETEQYF.

The chain couples TRBV29-1 to TRBJ1-1, with D hard to call. Germline loops: CDR1 SQVTM, CDR2 ANQGSEA. CDR3 length: 12 residues. Trimming removed 7 bases from V and 0 bases from J, with 9 bases in between. The CDR3 region is CSGQRLNTEAFF. In nucleotides, the CDR3 is TGCAGCGGCCAACGACTGAACACTGAAGCTTTCTTT.

The rearrangement joins TRBV4-1 to TRBJ2-2; 8 bases map to TRBD2. Germline V gene data show CDR1 as MGHRA and CDR2 as YSYEKL. This CDR3 contains 18 residues. V shed 5 bases, J shed 3 bases, and the junction held 14 bases outside the gene matches. The CDR3, as DNA: TGCGCCAGCAGCAGCCAGGCTAGCGGGTCGTGGGACACCGGGGAGCTGTTTTTT. It is translated as CASSSQASGSWDTGELFF.

The V and J genes are TRBV20-1 and TRBJ2-3; 7 bases map to TRBD2. V gave up 0 bases and J gave up 3 bases; unmatched junction bases: 21. CDR1 DFQATT and CDR2 SNEGSKA come from the germline V gene (reference sequence). The CDR3 contains 20 residues. The CDR3 sequence is CSARDEKNGGRAVWTDTQYF. CDR3 in DNA: TGCAGTGCTAGAGATGAAAAGAATGGAGGGAGGGCCGTGTGGACAGATACGCAGTATTTT.

This clonotype came up a few times. The J gene is TRBJ2-3, the V gene TRBV6-1; 8 bases match TRBD2. The CDR3 is 16 amino acids. The V gene end was trimmed by 4 bases and the J gene end by 0 bases; junction bases not matched to a gene: 6. Germline loops: CDR1 MNHNS, CDR2 SASEGT. CDR3 sequence (DNA): TGTGCCAGCAGTGTTCGTAGCGGGATTAGCACAGATACGCAGTATTTT. Protein product: CASSVRSGISTDTQYF.

The chain uses TRBV5-1 and TRBJ2-7, with 7 bases matching TRBD1. V was pared by 4 bases and J by 2 bases, with 9 bases of the junction left unmatched. This CDR3 contains 15 residues. Germline V gene lookup returns CDR1 SGHRS and CDR2 YFSETQ. The CDR3, as DNA: TGCGCCAGCAGCAAAGGACAGGCCATGGCCTACGAGCAGTACTTC. Amino acid sequence: CASSKGQAMAYEQYF.

V usage is TRBV20-1 and J usage is TRBJ2-2; D gene uncertain. The germline V gene encodes CDR1 DFQATT and CDR2 SNEGSKA (reference sequence). V dropped 0 bases and J dropped 2 bases, with 10 bases sitting between them. This CDR3 spans 15 amino acids. CDR3 residues: CSARDVRANTGELFF. As DNA, the CDR3 is TGCAGTGCTAGAGACGTCCGGGCCAACACCGGGGAGCTGTTTTTT.

The V gene is TRBV21-1, the J gene TRBJ1-1. TRBV21-1 is a pseudogene. CDR3 size: 11 residues. CDR3 amino acids: CASAIHTEAFF. In nucleotides, the CDR3 is TGTGCCAGCGCCATTCACACTGAAGCTTTCTTT.

The chain combines TRBV27 with TRBJ2-7, with D perhaps being TRBD1 or TRBD2 (5 bases each). V lost 2 bases to trimming and J lost 6 bases, with 11 bases between them. The CDR3 sequence is 13 residues long. Germline V gives CDR1 MNHEY, CDR2 SMNVEV (reference sequence). The CDR3 sequence: CASSLMRGSEQYF. Written as DNA, the CDR3 is TGTGCCAGCAGTTTAATGAGGGGCAGCGAGCAGTACTTC.

This clonotype was counted only a few times. V gene TRBV7-2 combines with J gene TRBJ2-3; D gene ambiguous. Germline CDR1 SGHTA, CDR2 FQGNSA. V lost 8 bases, J lost 2 bases, and 11 bases lay in between. The length of the CDR3 is 13 residues. CDR3 DNA sequence: TGTGCCAGCTCCTTCAGGATCACAGATACGCAGTATTTT. This translates into CASSFRITDTQYF.

The chain couples TRBV20-1 to TRBJ2-3; D remains unclear. In germline, CDR1 is DFQATT, CDR2 SNEGSKA (reference sequence). The CDR3 consists of 15 residues. As DNA, the CDR3 is TGCAGCTCCCTCCCCCGGGCGCTCAGCACAGATACGCAGTATTTT. Its protein product is CSSLPRALSTDTQYF.

The chain carries TRBV7-2 and TRBJ2-3; 10 bases are a match to TRBD2. This CDR3 is 16 amino acids long. J gave up 5 bases and V 5 bases, and 10 bases lay outside the gene matches. Germline V gene lookup returns CDR1 SGHTA and CDR2 FQGNSA. The CDR3 nucleotides read TGTGCCAGCAGCCCGCCTAGCGGGAGCGGGGGAGATACGCAGTATTTT. Translated: CASSPPSGSGGDTQYF. Filled out from reference TRBV7-2 and TRBJ2-3, the complete variable domain reads GAGVSQSPSNKVTEKGKDVELRCDPISGHTALYWYRQSLGQGLEFLIYFQGNSAPDKSGLPSDRFSAERTGGSVSTLTIQRTQQEDSAVYLCASSPPSGSGGDTQYFGPGTRLTVL.

This clonotype was seen a handful of times. V is TRBV3-1 and J is TRBJ2-7; D remains ambiguous. The CDR3 has 14 residues. Trimming left V 4 bases short and J 0 bases short, with 10 bases between. The germline V gene has CDR1 LGHDT and CDR2 YNNKEL (reference sequence). Written as DNA, the CDR3 is TGTGCCAGCAGCCGAACAGAAAGCTCCTACGAGCAGTACTTC. It codes for CASSRTESSYEQYF.

This clonotype was recorded a few times. This sequence joins TRBV2 and TRBJ2-1; 10 bases align to TRBD2. V lost 8 bases and J lost 8; bases outside the gene matches: 12. Germline V lookup: CDR1 SNHLY, CDR2 FYNNEI. This CDR3 has 15 amino acids. This CDR3 reads CASGGRSGRGDEQFF. The CDR3 nucleotides read TGTGCCAGCGGGGGAAGGAGCGGGAGGGGAGATGAGCAGTTCTTC.

The chain combines TRBV5-1 with TRBJ2-1, with D hard to call. The CDR3 contains 14 residues. Looked up from germline, CDR1 is SGHRS and CDR2 is YFSETQ. The germline V and J ends were trimmed by 0 bases and 3 bases, with 7 bases remaining between them. Here the CDR3 reads CASSLVPSYNEQFF. The CDR3 region has the DNA TGCGCCAGCAGCTTGGTTCCTAGCTACAATGAGCAGTTCTTC.

This clonotype was observed a few times. This chain joins TRBV3-1 and TRBJ2-7; the D is unclear. This CDR3 comprises 14 residues. CDR1 and CDR2 from the germline V gene are LGHDT and YNNKEL (reference sequence). The V end was cut by 1 base, the J end by 6 bases, with 13 bases between. The CDR3 bases are TGTGCCAGCAGCCAAGTTATCGGAGTAGTCGAGCAGTACTTC. Translating gives CASSQVIGVVEQYF.